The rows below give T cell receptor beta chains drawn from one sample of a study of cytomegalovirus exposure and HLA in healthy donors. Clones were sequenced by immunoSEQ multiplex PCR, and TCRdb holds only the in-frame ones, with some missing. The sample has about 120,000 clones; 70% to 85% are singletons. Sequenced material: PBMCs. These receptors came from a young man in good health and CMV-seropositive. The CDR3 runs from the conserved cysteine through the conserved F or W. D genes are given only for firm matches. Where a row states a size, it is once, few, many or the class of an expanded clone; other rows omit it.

TGTGCCAGCAGTGACAGGGGTACATTGTCTAATCAGCCCCAGCATTTT,CASSDRGTLSNQPQHF,TRBV27,TRBJ1-5,.,TRBD1
TGTGCCAGCACCCTCCGGGACACTAACACAGATACGCAGTATTTT,CASTLRDTNTDTQYF,TRBV5-4,TRBJ2-3,.,.
TGTGCCAGCAGTCTCACAGGGCGGACCTACGAGCAGTACTTC,CASSLTGRTYEQYF,TRBV27,TRBJ2-7,.,.
TGTGCCAGCAGCCCTTCAGGGGAGTCAGATACGCAGTATTTT,CASSPSGESDTQYF,TRBV9,TRBJ2-3,.,.
TGTGCCAGCAGTTTGGGGCTGGGGGACAATTGGGCGTCTGCTTTCTTT,CASSLGLGDNWASAFF,TRBV28,TRBJ1-1,.,.
TGCGCCAGCAGCCTCGGAGGAGGGCAGCCCCAGCATTTT,CASSLGGGQPQHF,TRBV4-1,TRBJ1-5,few,.
TGTGCCAGCAGCCAGGACCGGGGAACTGGAAACACCATATATTTT,CASSQDRGTGNTIYF,TRBV2,TRBJ1-3,.,.
TGTGCCAGTAGTCTTCCGGGACAGAACACTGAAGCTTTCTTT,CASSLPGQNTEAFF,TRBV19,TRBJ1-1,.,.
TGTGCCAGCAGCTTGCGCATTACAGGGGGAGCGAACTATGGCTACACCTTC,CASSLRITGGANYGYTF,TRBV5-6,TRBJ1-2,.,TRBD1
TGTGCCAGCAAGCAACGGGGGGGCACCGGGGAGCTGTTTTTT,CASKQRGGTGELFF,TRBV2,TRBJ2-2,.,TRBD2
TGTGCCAGCAGCAAATGCCGTCTAGGCTACACCTTC,CASSKCRLGYTF,TRBV21-1,TRBJ1-2,.,.
TGTGCCAGCAGCCCGCGGCTGGGGAGCCCTGAAGCTTTCTTT,CASSPRLGSPEAFF,TRBV5-6,TRBJ1-1,.,.
TGTGCCAGCAGCTCCCCGGGTGGAGCAAACTATGGCTACACCTTC,CASSSPGGANYGYTF,TRBV7-9,TRBJ1-2,.,.
TGTGCCAGCAGCGGGCTGACTAGGGGCTCCTACGAGCAGTACTTC,CASSGLTRGSYEQYF,TRBV7-8,TRBJ2-7,few,.
TGCGCCAGCAGCCGGGACTACAACAATGAGCAGTTCTTC,CASSRDYNNEQFF,TRBV4-1,TRBJ2-1,.,TRBD2
TGTGCCAGTAGTACACAGGGTTGGCAGCCCCAGCATTTT,CASSTQGWQPQHF,TRBV19,TRBJ1-5,.,.
TGCGCCACCCGGGACAGCCGCTCTGGGGCCAACGTCCTGACTTTC,CATRDSRSGANVLTF,TRBV4-1,TRBJ2-6,.,TRBD1
TGTGCCAGCAGCTTATACAGGGGGCGGTTGGATCAGCCCCAGCATTTT,CASSLYRGRLDQPQHF,TRBV7-8,TRBJ1-5,once,TRBD1
TGCGCCAGCAGATCTACCGGGACTAGCGGATTCTACGAGCAGTACTTC,CASRSTGTSGFYEQYF,TRBV5-1,TRBJ2-7,.,TRBD2
TGTGCCAGCTCACCACCGACAGCGTACGAGCAGTACTTC,CASSPPTAYEQYF,TRBV18,TRBJ2-7,.,.
TGTGCCAGCAGCTTCGGAGAGACCCAGTACTTC,CASSFGETQYF,TRBV7-9,TRBJ2-5,few,.
TGTGCCAGCAGCTCCAGCAGGGGGCACCTCGCCTCCTATGGCTACACCTTC,CASSSSRGHLASYGYTF,TRBV5-4,TRBJ1-2,.,TRBD1
TGTGCCAGTAGTATAGGGACAGGGGGCTACGAGCAGTACTTC,CASSIGTGGYEQYF,TRBV19,TRBJ2-7,.,TRBD1
TGTGCCAGCAGAGCTTTGGGCTATGAGGTCGGGAGGTTCTTC,CASRALGYEVGRFF,TRBV13,TRBJ2-1,.,.
TGTGCCATCAGTGATGAGGGGGCCTCAGATACGCAGTATTTT,CAISDEGASDTQYF,TRBV10-3,TRBJ2-3,.,TRBD1
TGTGCCAGCAGCTTGGCGGGGGCGATCACGGGACTACCAGATGAGCAGTTCTTC,CASSLAGAITGLPDEQFF,TRBV7-6,TRBJ2-1,.,.
TGCAGCGGAGGGGGAGCTAACTATGGCTACACCTTC,CSGGGANYGYTF,TRBV29-1,TRBJ1-2,.,.
TGTGCCAGCAGCTCTAAGCCCGGGACGGGAGGTGAAAAACTGTTTTTT,CASSSKPGTGGEKLFF,TRBV28,TRBJ1-4,once,.
TGTGCCACCCAGGGGTACAATGAGCAGTTCTTC,CATQGYNEQFF,TRBV15,TRBJ2-1,.,.
TGTGCCAGTAGTATAGAGGACAGGGGCTATGGCTACACCTTC,CASSIEDRGYGYTF,TRBV19,TRBJ1-2,.,TRBD1
TGCGCCAGCTATTCGCGAGAACTGAACACTGAAGCTTTCTTT,CASYSRELNTEAFF,TRBV10-2,TRBJ1-1,.,.